Presented here are 25 T cell receptor beta chains from one specimen sequenced in a study of spatial heterogeneity in lung cancer. TCRdb itself ran the 5' RACE reads through MiXCR, one entry per CDR3 protein. This sample has more than 10,000 distinct CDR3 sequences; 11% to 15% occur once, and the top ten carry approximately 40%. Described time point: sample taken at primary tumor resection. Extraction of whole RNA from tumor, nontumor lung or frozen PBMC preceded unsorted sequencing. The sample was PBMCs, taken at surgery. These receptors were obtained from a male donor with early-stage non-small cell lung cancer.

As DNA, the CDR3 is TGCAGCGTTGAAGATTCGAACATTCAGTACTTC. Translation: CSVEDSNIQYF. The chain has TRBV29-1 and TRBJ2-4, with unresolved D. The CDR3 has 11 residues. The germline gives CDR1 SQVTM, CDR2 ANQGSEA. V lost 0 bases to trimming and J lost 7 bases, with 4 bases between them.

The rearrangement joins TRBV7-9 to TRBJ2-7, with 10 bases aligning to TRBD2. Trimming at V came to 2 bases and at J to 6 bases, leaving 1 base not matched to a gene. Germline CDR1 reads SEHNR; CDR2 reads FQNEAQ (reference sequence). The CDR3 runs 13 residues. The CDR3 DNA is TGTGCCAGCAGCTTATCTAGCGGGGGCGAGCAGTACTTC. The encoded protein is CASSLSSGGEQYF.

The chain combines TRBV2 with TRBJ2-3; D is uncertain. Trimming shortened V by 6 bases and J by 7 bases, and 5 bases separated the two germline ends. The CDR3 runs 10 residues. Per germline, CDR1 SNHLY and CDR2 FYNNEI. DNA of the CDR3: TGTGCCAGCAGAGGATATACGCAGTATTTT. It encodes CASRGYTQYF.

At least ten counts were recorded for this clonotype. The chain joins TRBV6-1 to TRBJ2-7; TRBD1 is a possible D gene (5 bases). The CDR3 spans 13 residues. V was trimmed by 2 bases and J by 4 bases, leaving 9 bases between them. Germline CDR1 reads MNHNS; CDR2 reads SASEGT. The CDR3, as DNA: TGTGCCAGCAGTGAACAGGGCCCATACGAGCAGTACTTC. Protein: CASSEQGPYEQYF.

This clonotype is hyperexpanded (1% or more) within its sample. V usage is TRBV11-2 and J usage is TRBJ2-7; 12 bases are a match to TRBD2. CDR1 SGHAT and CDR2 FQNNGV come from the germline V gene. CDR3 length: 19 amino acids. V gave up 6 bases and J gave up 0 bases; unmatched junction bases: 15. The CDR3 sequence: CASRASTSGGRYNSYEQYF. The DNA of the CDR3 is TGTGCCAGCAGGGCAAGTACTAGCGGGGGGAGATATAACTCCTACGAGCAGTACTTC.

The chain joins TRBV4-2 to TRBJ2-1; D remains ambiguous. V lost 0 bases and J lost 11, with 17 bases in between. Germline-derived CDR1 and CDR2 are LGHNA and YNFKEQ. The CDR3 spans 15 residues. The CDR3 here is CASSQDQARPGKQFF. CDR3 nucleotide sequence: TGTGCCAGCAGCCAAGATCAGGCCAGGCCCGGCAAGCAGTTCTTC.

V gene TRBV11-2 combines with J gene TRBJ2-7, with no clear D. Germline V gene sequence: CDR1 SGHAT, CDR2 FQNNGV. The CDR3 consists of 11 residues. Trimming removed 5 bases at V and 6 bases at J, with 8 bases between. CDR3 bases: TGTGCCAGCAGCCAACCTTTCGAGCAGTACTTC. It yields the protein CASSQPFEQYF.

This clonotype was picked up many times. The genes are TRBV4-1 and TRBJ2-7; D may be TRBD1 (6 bases). Germline V gene data show CDR1 as MGHRA and CDR2 as YSYEKL. V gave up 1 base and J gave up 2 bases, with 12 bases separating them. The CDR3 loop spans 15 amino acids. The chain's CDR3 is CASSQAWTAAYEQYF. The DNA for the CDR3 is TGCGCCAGCAGCCAAGCCTGGACAGCGGCCTACGAGCAGTACTTC.

This clonotype appeared a few times. The genes are TRBV4-1 and TRBJ1-2, with D unresolved. Trimming stripped 4 bases from V and 9 bases from J, with 18 bases between. The CDR3 loop spans 14 amino acids. Germline CDR1 reads MGHRA; CDR2 reads YSYEKL. The DNA for the CDR3 is TGCGCCAGCAGCCGAGAAGACCCTGCGAGTAGCTACACCTTC. Protein sequence: CASSREDPASSYTF.

This clonotype has at least ten counts. The chain recombines TRBV28 with TRBJ2-3; 7 bases are shared with TRBD2. The CDR3 runs to 17 residues. The trim removed 6 bases at V and 8 bases at J, leaving 20 bases unmatched. CDR1 and CDR2 (germline): MDHEN, SYDVKM. CDR3 in amino acids: CASSPLRGGEAAVTQYF. The CDR3 nucleotides read TGTGCCAGCAGCCCCCTCCGTGGGGGGGAAGCGGCTGTTACGCAGTATTTT.

This clonotype has more than one count but fewer than ten. The chain employs TRBV24-1 and TRBJ2-2; D remains ambiguous. Trimming cost V 1 base and J 6 bases, with 5 bases left between them. Germline CDR1 and CDR2: KGHDR and SFDVKD. The CDR3 contains 13 residues. The CDR3 loop reads CATSDLYSGELFF. CDR3 DNA: TGTGCCACCAGTGATTTATATTCCGGGGAGCTGTTTTTT.

The chain couples TRBV2 to TRBJ2-4, with 7 bases identical to TRBD1. The V gene end was trimmed by 6 bases and the J gene end by 6 bases; junction bases not matched to a gene: 8. Germline-derived CDR1 and CDR2 are SNHLY and FYNNEI. The CDR3 consists of 14 residues. The CDR3, as DNA: TGTGCCAGCAGGACCGGGACAGCAAGAAACATTCAGTACTTC. Residues: CASRTGTARNIQYF.

This clonotype is medium-sized in the sample. The chain employs TRBV20-1 and TRBJ2-7; 10 bases match TRBD2. V lost 0 bases to trimming and J lost 1 base; unmatched junction nucleotides: 3. Looked up from germline, CDR1 is DFQATT and CDR2 is SNEGSKA (reference sequence). This CDR3 comprises 15 residues. The CDR3 loop is CSARDRTSGSYEQYF. The DNA for the CDR3 is TGCAGTGCTAGAGATCGGACTAGCGGATCCTACGAGCAGTACTTC.

The chain is built from TRBV4-2 and TRBJ2-1; possibly TRBD2 for D (5 bases). V was clipped by 3 bases and J by 8 bases, with 17 bases between them. This CDR3 has 15 residues. Germline V gene lookup returns CDR1 LGHNA and CDR2 YNFKEQ. The DNA for the CDR3 is TGTGCCAGCAGCCATGTCGGGAAGGGTAGCTATGAGCAGTTCTTC. Amino acid sequence: CASSHVGKGSYEQFF.

This clonotype was detected ten times or more. The CDR3 DNA follows: TGCGCCAGCGACAGAACAGGGTTGAACCACGAGCAGTACTTC. This gives the protein CASDRTGLNHEQYF. The V and J genes are TRBV10-2 and TRBJ2-7, with D maybe TRBD1 (6 bases). The length of the CDR3 is 14 residues. V dropped 8 bases and J dropped 5 bases, with 19 bases sitting between them. The germline gives CDR1 WSHSY, CDR2 SAAADI.

This clonotype turned up a few times. The chain recombines TRBV7-9 with TRBJ2-1, with TRBD2 as a possible D gene (6 bases). Germline-derived CDR1 and CDR2 are SEHNR and FQNEAQ (reference sequence). Trimming stripped 8 bases from V and 9 bases from J, with 14 bases between. The CDR3 has 12 residues. CDR3 DNA: TGTGCCAGCGACTCCGGGGGAATTGAGCAGTTCTTC. As protein: CASDSGGIEQFF.

V gene TRBV5-4 combines with J gene TRBJ2-1; D gene unclear. Germline V gives CDR1 SGHNT, CDR2 YYREEE (reference sequence). V gave up 0 bases and J gave up 1 base, with 8 bases separating them. The CDR3 loop spans 15 amino acids. The CDR3, as DNA: TGTGCCAGCAGCTTGGCAGACTTATCCTACAATGAGCAGTTCTTC. Its translation: CASSLADLSYNEQFF.

This clonotype occurred a few times. The J gene is TRBJ2-1, the V gene TRBV15; a possible D gene is TRBD2 (6 bases). Germline V gene lookup returns CDR1 LNHNV and CDR2 YYDKDF (reference sequence). The CDR3 spans 14 residues. V was shortened by 6 bases and J by 8 bases, with 17 bases between the two germline ends. This chain's CDR3 is CATSPGLSSDEQFF. CDR3 DNA: TGTGCCACCAGTCCCGGACTAAGTAGTGATGAGCAGTTCTTC.

This clonotype turned up a few times. The rearrangement joins TRBV2 to TRBJ2-5; TRBD2 agrees at 9 bases. The CDR3 sequence is 15 residues long. In germline, CDR1 is SNHLY, CDR2 FYNNEI. Germline trimming cut 1 base from V and 3 bases from J; bases unmatched to any gene: 3. The CDR3 loop is CASSEGSGGKETQYF. The CDR3, as DNA: TGTGCCAGCAGTGAAGGTAGCGGGGGAAAAGAGACCCAGTACTTC.

The rearrangement joins TRBV3-1 to TRBJ2-5, with D perhaps matching TRBD1 (6 bases). This CDR3 region has 14 residues. Trimming stripped 5 bases from V and 0 bases from J, with 10 bases between. The germline V gene has CDR1 LGHDT and CDR2 YNNKEL (reference sequence). The DNA for the CDR3 is TGTGCCAGCAGCTACTACAGGGACCAAGAGACCCAGTACTTC. Residues: CASSYYRDQETQYF.

The table lists this clonotype with a few counts. J is TRBJ1-3 and V is TRBV4-1, with 7 bases fitting TRBD1. Germline assignment: CDR1 MGHRA and CDR2 YSYEKL. CDR3 size: 17 residues. The J segment lost 3 bases and the V segment lost 0 bases, leaving 8 bases of the junction unmatched. The CDR3 sequence: CASSQDRTGNLGNTIYF. DNA of the CDR3: TGCGCCAGCAGCCAAGATAGGACAGGAAACCTTGGAAACACCATATATTTT.

The gene calls are TRBV7-2 and TRBJ1-5; TRBD1 matches at 8 bases. This CDR3 is built from 14 residues. V was pared by 4 bases and J by 2 bases, with 1 base of the junction left unmatched. The germline V gene encodes CDR1 SGHTA and CDR2 FQGNSA. In nucleotides, the CDR3 is TGTGCCAGCAGCTCGACAGGGGGCAATCAGCCCCAGCATTTT. Amino acids: CASSSTGGNQPQHF.

V gene TRBV12-3 or TRBV12-4 combines with J gene TRBJ1-1; perhaps TRBD1 as D (5 bases). V shed 3 bases and J shed 8 bases, with 7 bases lying between them. The CDR3 runs 11 residues. CDR3 protein: CASSFRGEAFF. The CDR3 DNA reads TGTGCCAGCAGTTTCCGGGGCGAAGCTTTCTTT.

In its sample, this clonotype was seen a few times. The rearrangement uses TRBV12-3 or TRBV12-4 and TRBJ2-2, with TRBD1 identical over 7 bases. The V segment lost 6 bases and the J segment 4 bases; nucleotides outside the gene matches: 8. The CDR3 has 15 residues. CDR3: CASSRSTGSTGELFF. The CDR3 DNA is TGTGCCAGCAGCCGCTCGACAGGGTCCACCGGGGAGCTGTTTTTT.

V usage is TRBV6-5 and J usage is TRBJ2-5; TRBD2 aligns across 7 bases. The V segment lost 0 bases and the J segment 0 bases; nucleotides outside the gene matches: 4. Germline loops: CDR1 MNHEY, CDR2 SVGAGI. CDR3 size: 16 residues. The CDR3 nucleotides read TGTGCCAGCAGTTACTCGAGTGGGACTAACCAAGAGACCCAGTACTTC. This sequence encodes CASSYSSGTNQETQYF.